This TCR beta chain was sequenced during a study of T cells in Graves' hyperthyroidism and ophthalmopathy. Study at large: Peripheral blood was acquired at first diagnosis, ahead of any therapy whatsoever. Study-level results: Separating ophthalmopathy from stable hyperthyroidism was achieved by a 13 V-J model.

TCR beta CDR3 regions were amplified from RNA transcripts. First-round RT-PCR targeting the TCR CDR3 was performed with the HTBI primer set. TCRdb re-called the multiplex PCR reads with MiXCR, one entry per CDR3 protein. The sample holds some 400,000 distinct CDR3 sequences; roughly 13% are singletons and the top ten take less than 25%. V lost 0 bases, J lost 1 base, and 8 bases lay in between. Looked up from germline, CDR1 is LGHNA and CDR2 is YNFKEQ. This CDR3 contains 15 residues. The blood specimen was taken at initial hyperthyroidism diagnosis, before any ophthalmopathy symptoms. A note on this clonotype: Its antigen is undetermined.

This rearrangement joins TRBV4-2 to TRBJ2-3; D is unresolved. The origin of this receptor is a man aged 30-40 years with Graves' hyperthyroidism that later progressed to Graves' ophthalmopathy. Sequencing used blood. The CDR3 region has the DNA TGTGCCAGCAGCCAAGACTACCTTCGCACAGATACGCAGTATTTT. Its protein is CASSQDYLRTDTQYF.